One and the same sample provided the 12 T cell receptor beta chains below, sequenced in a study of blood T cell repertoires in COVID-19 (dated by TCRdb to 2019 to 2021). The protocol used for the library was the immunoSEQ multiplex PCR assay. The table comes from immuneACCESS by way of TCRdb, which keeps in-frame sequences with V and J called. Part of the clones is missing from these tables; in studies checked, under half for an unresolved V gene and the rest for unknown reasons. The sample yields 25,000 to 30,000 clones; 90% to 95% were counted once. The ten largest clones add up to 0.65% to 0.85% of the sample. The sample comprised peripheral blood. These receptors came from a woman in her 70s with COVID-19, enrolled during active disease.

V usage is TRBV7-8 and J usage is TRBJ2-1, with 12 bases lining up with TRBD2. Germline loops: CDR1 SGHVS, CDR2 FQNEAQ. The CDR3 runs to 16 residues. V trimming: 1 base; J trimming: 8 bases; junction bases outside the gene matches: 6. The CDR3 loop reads CASSLGTSGIRYEQFF. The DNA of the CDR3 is TGTGCCAGCAGCTTAGGGACTAGCGGGATAAGGTATGAGCAGTTCTTC. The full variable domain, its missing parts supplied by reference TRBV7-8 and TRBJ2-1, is GAGVSQSPRYKVAKRGQDVALRCDPISGHVSLFWYQQALGQGPEFLTYFQNEAQLDKSGLPSDRFFAERPEGSVSTLKIQRTQQEDSAVYLCASSLGTSGIRYEQFFGPGTRLTVL.

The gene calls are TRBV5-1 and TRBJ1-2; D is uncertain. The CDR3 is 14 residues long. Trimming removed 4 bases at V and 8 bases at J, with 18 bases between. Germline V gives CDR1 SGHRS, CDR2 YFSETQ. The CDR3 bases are TGCGCCAGCAGCCTGGACGCCGGGAGAAGGGGCTACACCTTC. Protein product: CASSLDAGRRGYTF.

This CDR3 is CAISESLTGLYGYTF. For the CDR3, the DNA is TGTGCCATCAGTGAGTCGTTAACAGGACTATATGGCTACACCTTC. The chain couples TRBV10-3 to TRBJ1-2, with a weak D call TRBD1 (5 bases). The CDR3 runs 15 residues. Germline loops: CDR1 ENHRY, CDR2 SYGVKD. V shed 0 bases and J shed 5 bases, with 13 bases lying between them.

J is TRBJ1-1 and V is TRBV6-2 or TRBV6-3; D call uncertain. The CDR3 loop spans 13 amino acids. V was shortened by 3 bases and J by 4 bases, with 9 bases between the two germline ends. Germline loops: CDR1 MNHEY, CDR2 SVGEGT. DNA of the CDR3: TGTGCCAGCAGTTATGTGGGGAGCACTGAAGCTTTCTTT. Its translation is CASSYVGSTEAFF.

CDR3 protein: CASSFPDRDGSPLHF. DNA for the CDR3: TGCGCCAGCAGCTTTCCAGACAGGGATGGTTCACCCCTCCACTTT. This sequence joins TRBV5-1 and TRBJ1-6, with TRBD1 matching 7 bases. The CDR3 is 15 residues long. Germline V lookup: CDR1 SGHRS, CDR2 YFSETQ. Trimming removed 2 bases from V and 9 bases from J; junction bases left unmatched: 8.

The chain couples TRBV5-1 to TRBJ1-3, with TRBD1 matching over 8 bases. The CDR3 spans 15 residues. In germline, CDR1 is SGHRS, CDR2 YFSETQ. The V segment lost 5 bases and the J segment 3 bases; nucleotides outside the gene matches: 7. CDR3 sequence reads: CASSPGGDGGNTIYF. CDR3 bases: TGCGCCAGCAGTCCAGGGGGCGATGGTGGAAACACCATATATTTT.

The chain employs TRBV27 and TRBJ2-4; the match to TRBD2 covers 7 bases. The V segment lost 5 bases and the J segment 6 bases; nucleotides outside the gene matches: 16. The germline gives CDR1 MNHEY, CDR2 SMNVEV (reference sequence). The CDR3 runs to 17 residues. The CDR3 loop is CASSPGYGTWEGNIQYF. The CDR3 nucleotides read TGTGCCAGCAGTCCCGGCTACGGGACCTGGGAGGGAAACATTCAGTACTTC.

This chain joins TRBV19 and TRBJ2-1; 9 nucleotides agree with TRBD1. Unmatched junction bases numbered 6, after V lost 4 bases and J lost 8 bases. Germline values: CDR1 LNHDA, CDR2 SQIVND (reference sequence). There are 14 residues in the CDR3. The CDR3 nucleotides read TGTGCCAGTAGTAGGACAGGGGAAAGCGATGAGCAGTTCTTC. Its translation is CASSRTGESDEQFF. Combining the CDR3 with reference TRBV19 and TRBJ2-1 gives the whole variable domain DGGITQSPKYLFRKEGQNVTLSCEQNLNHDAMYWYRQDPGQGLRLIYYSQIVNDFQKGDIAEGYSVSREKKESFPLTVTSAQKNPTAFYLCASSRTGESDEQFFGPGTRLTVL.

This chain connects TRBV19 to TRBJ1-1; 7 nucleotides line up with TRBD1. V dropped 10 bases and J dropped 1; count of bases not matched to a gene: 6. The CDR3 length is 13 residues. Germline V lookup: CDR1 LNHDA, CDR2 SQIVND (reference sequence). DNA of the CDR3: TGTGCCACAAAAAGGGGGCAGAACACTGAAGCTTTCTTT. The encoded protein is CATKRGQNTEAFF. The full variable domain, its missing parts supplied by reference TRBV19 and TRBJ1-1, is DGGITQSPKYLFRKEGQNVTLSCEQNLNHDAMYWYRQDPGQGLRLIYYSQIVNDFQKGDIAEGYSVSREKKESFPLTVTSAQKNPTAFYLCATKRGQNTEAFFGQGTRLTVV.

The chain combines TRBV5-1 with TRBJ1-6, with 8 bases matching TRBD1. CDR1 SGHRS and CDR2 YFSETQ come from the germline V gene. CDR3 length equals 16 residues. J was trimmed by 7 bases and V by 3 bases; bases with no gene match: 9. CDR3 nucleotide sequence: TGCGCCAGCAGCTCGAATTCGCGACAGGGGAATTCACCCCTCCACTTT. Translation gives CASSSNSRQGNSPLHF. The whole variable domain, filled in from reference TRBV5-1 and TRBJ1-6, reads KAGVTQTPRYLIKTRGQQVTLSCSPISGHRSVSWYQQTPGQGLQFLFEYFSETQRNKGNFPGRFSGRQFSNSRSEMNVSTLELGDSALYLCASSSNSRQGNSPLHFGNGTRLTVT.

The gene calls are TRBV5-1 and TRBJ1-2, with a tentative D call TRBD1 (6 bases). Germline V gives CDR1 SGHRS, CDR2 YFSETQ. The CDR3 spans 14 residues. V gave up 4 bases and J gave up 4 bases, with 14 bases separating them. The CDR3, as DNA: TGCGCCAGCAGCATCACCGGGACACTCTATGGCTACACCTTC. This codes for CASSITGTLYGYTF.

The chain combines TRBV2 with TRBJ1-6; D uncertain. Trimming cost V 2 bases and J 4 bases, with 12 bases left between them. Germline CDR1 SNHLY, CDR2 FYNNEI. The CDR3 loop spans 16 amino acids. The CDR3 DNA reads TGTGCCAGCAGTGAATACAGCCAATTATATAATTCACCCCTCCACTTT. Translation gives CASSEYSQLYNSPLHF.